This T cell receptor (beta chain) was documented in a study of shared clonotypes between healthy human individuals. Per germline, CDR1 SNHLY and CDR2 FYNNEI. This CDR3 is 13 amino acids long. V was pared by 6 bases and J by 9 bases, with 15 bases between. This table comes from immunoSEQ multiplex PCR, and its TCRdb copy is limited to in-frame clones, with some not included. The table has approximately 1,500,000 clones, around 98% seen once; the top ten hold less than 0.55%. The chain uses TRBV2 and TRBJ2-1; TRBD2 might be the D (6 bases). The clonotype originates from a man aged 30 to 45 in good health. The sequenced material came from naive CD4+ T cells sorted from blood. Stated subset: CD45RA+ positively selected. The CDR3 region is CASSAPDGGEQFF. CDR3 nucleotide sequence: TGTGCCAGCAGCGCCCCGGACGGGGGTGAGCAGTTCTTC.